The clone carrying this T cell receptor (beta chain) has just a few counts. The antigen is undetermined. This entry is derived from a study of naive and memory T cell subsets. The beta constant-region primer was an equimolar mix of two oligonucleotides covering TRBC1 and TRBC2. The ligated cDNA underwent four PCR rounds using SP2 and nested alpha and beta constant-region primers. A single record per CDR3 protein comes from TCRdb applying MiXCR to the UMI-ligation and nested PCR reads. The sample has 130,000 to 150,000 distinct CDR3 sequences, roughly 23% seen once. Study-wide results and caveats: Especially in CD8 cells, naive repertoires contained a few larger clonotypes, possibly CD45RA-re-expressing memory cells. In naive cells, over 90% of TCR sequences were seen only once.

The clonotype originates from a human donor in good health. The specimen was naive CD4+ T cells from blood.

In DNA, the CDR3 is TGTGCCACCAGTGATTCCTGGACTAGCGGGACTTACGAGCAGTACTTC. Amino acid sequence: CATSDSWTSGTYEQYF. The J gene is TRBJ2-7, the V gene TRBV24-1, with 12 bases fitting TRBD2. Trimming at V came to 2 bases and at J to 4 bases, leaving 5 bases not matched to a gene. CDR1 is KGHDR and CDR2 is SFDVKD in the germline V gene. This CDR3 spans 16 amino acids.